The 18 T cell receptor beta chains below were found in one sample sequenced in a study of T cell changes during pregnancy in multiple sclerosis. Method: immunoSEQ multiplex PCR; TCRdb's copy keeps in-frame clones and lacks some. The sample records 35,000 to 40,000 clones, 88% being singletons. The input for sequencing was CD8+ T cells from peripheral blood mononuclear cells, taken in the third trimester of pregnancy. The origin of the receptors is a female donor with multiple sclerosis, enrolled in a pregnancy study.

This chain joins TRBV19 and TRBJ1-5; D not resolved. V lost 1 base, J lost 0 bases, and 10 bases lay in between. The CDR3 runs to 16 residues. Germline values: CDR1 LNHDA, CDR2 SQIVND (reference sequence). CDR3 in DNA: TGTGCCAGTAGTATAGGGGCAGCTTATAGCAATCAGCCCCAGCATTTT. Residues: CASSIGAAYSNQPQHF.

This rearrangement joins TRBV30 to TRBJ2-1; 8 positions match TRBD2. V dropped 0 bases and J dropped 4; count of bases not matched to a gene: 8. The CDR3 consists of 16 residues. Germline V gives CDR1 GTSNPN, CDR2 SVGIG (reference sequence). CDR3 in amino acids: CAWSVRRRGAYNEQFF. CDR3 nucleotides: TGTGCCTGGAGTGTACGGAGGCGGGGGGCTTACAATGAGCAGTTCTTC. Using reference TRBV30 and TRBJ2-1 for the parts outside the CDR3, the full variable domain is SQTIHQWPATLVQPVGSPLSLECTVEGTSNPNLYWYRQAAGRGLQLLFYSVGIGQISSEVPQNLSASRPQDRQFILSSKKLLLSDSGFYLCAWSVRRRGAYNEQFFGPGTRLTVL.

This clone came up a few times. The chain uses TRBV7-6 and TRBJ2-7; D remains ambiguous. Trimming left V 2 bases short and J 2 bases short, with 7 bases between. This CDR3 comprises 13 residues. CDR1 SGHVS and CDR2 FNYEAQ come from the germline V gene. CDR3 in amino acids: CASSLSLTYEQYF. The DNA for the CDR3 is TGTGCCAGCAGCTTATCGTTAACCTACGAGCAGTACTTC.

This clone came up once. V gene TRBV13 combines with J gene TRBJ1-3; tentative D call: TRBD1 (5 bases). This CDR3 has 14 residues. Germline CDR1 is PRHDT and CDR2 is FYEKMQ (reference sequence). The V and J ends lost 5 bases and 2 bases respectively, with 10 bases between them. CDR3: CASSPGITGNTIYF. The CDR3, as DNA: TGTGCCAGCAGCCCAGGGATTACTGGAAACACCATATATTTT. Using reference TRBV13 and TRBJ1-3 for the parts outside the CDR3, the full variable domain is AAGVIQSPRHLIKEKRETATLKCYPIPRHDTVYWYQQGPGQDPQFLISFYEKMQSDKGSIPDRFSAQQFSDYHSELNMSSLELGDSALYFCASSPGITGNTIYFGEGSWLTVV.

This sequence joins TRBV4-1 and TRBJ1-5; D uncertain. CDR3 size: 15 residues. V lost 0 bases to trimming and J lost 3 bases, with 9 bases between them. Germline V gene sequence: CDR1 MGHRA, CDR2 YSYEKL. The CDR3 DNA sequence: TGCGCCAGCAGCCAAGAGGCGGGATTCAATCAGCCCCAGCATTTT. This sequence encodes CASSQEAGFNQPQHF.

The chain recombines TRBV19 with TRBJ1-4, with 7 bases that match TRBD1. The CDR3 sequence is 15 residues long. Looked up from germline, CDR1 is LNHDA and CDR2 is SQIVND (reference sequence). V dropped 5 bases and J dropped 6; count of bases not matched to a gene: 9. The CDR3 protein is CASSADREGDEKLFF. The CDR3 DNA follows: TGTGCCAGTAGTGCCGACAGGGAAGGGGATGAAAAACTGTTTTTT. Together with reference TRBV19 and TRBJ1-4, the CDR3 gives the full variable domain: DGGITQSPKYLFRKEGQNVTLSCEQNLNHDAMYWYRQDPGQGLRLIYYSQIVNDFQKGDIAEGYSVSREKKESFPLTVTSAQKNPTAFYLCASSADREGDEKLFFGSGTQLSVL.

This clone has only a few counts. The chain links TRBV10-3 to TRBJ2-7; a weak D match, TRBD2 (5 bases). Trimming left V 8 bases short and J 1 base short, with 12 bases between. This CDR3 is built from 13 residues. Germline V gene lookup returns CDR1 ENHRY and CDR2 SYGVKD. CDR3 sequence reads: CAIGGPDSYEQYF. In DNA form, the CDR3 reads TGTGCCATCGGCGGGCCGGATTCCTACGAGCAGTACTTC.

The CDR3 loop reads CASTLAGANTEAFF. The CDR3 DNA follows: TGCGCCAGCACCCTTGCGGGCGCGAACACTGAAGCTTTCTTT. The chain joins TRBV5-1 to TRBJ1-1; D unresolved. V lost 6 bases and J 1 base, leaving 13 bases between the germline ends. Germline assignment: CDR1 SGHRS and CDR2 YFSETQ. The CDR3 has 14 residues.

This clone was seen a single time. This rearrangement joins TRBV6-1 to TRBJ2-7, with a possible D match to TRBD2 (5 bases). Between the trimmed V and J ends, which lost 2 bases and 0 bases, there was a span of 11 bases. Per germline, CDR1 MNHNS and CDR2 SASEGT. The CDR3 has 15 amino acids. In DNA, the CDR3 is TGTGCCAGCAGTGAATTTTCCGGGGTCTCCTACGAGCAGTACTTC. Its translation: CASSEFSGVSYEQYF.

The chain links TRBV7-9 to TRBJ1-2, with 9 bases aligning to TRBD1. The CDR3 loop spans 15 amino acids. CDR1 and CDR2 (germline): SEHNR, FQNEAQ (reference sequence). V lost 1 base to trimming and J lost 6 bases; unmatched junction nucleotides: 6. The CDR3 protein is CASSLVVGQGHGYTF. Here the CDR3 DNA reads TGTGCCAGCAGCTTAGTAGTCGGACAGGGGCATGGCTACACCTTC.

This chain connects TRBV15 to TRBJ1-4, with 8 bases lining up with TRBD1. Germline V gene sequence: CDR1 LNHNV, CDR2 YYDKDF (reference sequence). This CDR3 comprises 15 residues. The V and J ends lost 4 bases and 7 bases, in that order; junction bases with no gene match: 8. CDR3 nucleotide sequence: TGTGCCACCAGCAATGGACAGGGAGCCTCTGAAAAACTGTTTTTT. It is translated as CATSNGQGASEKLFF. Complete variable domain (other parts from reference TRBV15 and TRBJ1-4): DAMVIQNPRYQVTQFGKPVTLSCSQTLNHNVMYWYQQKSSQAPKLLFHYYDKDFNNEADTPDNFQSRRPNTSFCFLDIRSPGLGDTAMYLCATSNGQGASEKLFFGSGTQLSVL.

The chain couples TRBV7-9 to TRBJ2-1, with a possible D match to TRBD2 (5 bases). With 6 bases removed from V and 0 bases from J, the gap between germline ends came to 6 bases. This CDR3 spans 13 amino acids. CDR1 and CDR2 (germline): SEHNR, FQNEAQ (reference sequence). CDR3 sequence reads: CASRGSSYNEQFF. In DNA form, the CDR3 reads TGTGCCAGCAGGGGGAGCTCCTACAATGAGCAGTTCTTC.

The chain uses TRBV7-3 and TRBJ2-3, with D perhaps TRBD2 (6 bases). Germline CDR1 SGHTA, CDR2 FQGTGA. The CDR3 is 13 residues long. V lost 5 bases and J 1 base, leaving 7 bases between the germline ends. The CDR3 here is CASSPGGTDTQYF. The CDR3 DNA is TGTGCCAGCAGCCCGGGGGGCACAGATACGCAGTATTTT.

V usage is TRBV19 and J usage is TRBJ2-7; D perhaps matches TRBD1 (6 bases). Germline CDR1 is LNHDA and CDR2 is SQIVND (reference sequence). The ends were cut back, 2 bases at V and 0 bases at J, with 8 bases in the middle. The CDR3 is 14 residues long. This CDR3 reads CASSIQGTSYEQYF. CDR3 sequence (DNA): TGTGCCAGTAGTATACAGGGGACCTCCTACGAGCAGTACTTC.

This chain uses TRBV9 with TRBJ2-4, with D possibly matching TRBD2 (6 bases). The CDR3 has 15 residues. The V gene's germline CDR1 is SGDLS and CDR2 YYNGEE. V lost 4 bases and J 2 bases, leaving 13 bases between the germline ends. CDR3 amino acids: CASSPGAPPKNIQYF. CDR3 nucleotide sequence: TGTGCCAGCAGCCCGGGAGCACCTCCCAAAAACATTCAGTACTTC.

The J gene is TRBJ1-3, the V gene TRBV25-1; D not resolved. This CDR3 comprises 11 residues. Germline V gene lookup returns CDR1 MGHDK and CDR2 SYGVNS. V was cut by 5 bases and J by 4 bases, with 3 bases left in between. Here the CDR3 reads CASSLGNTIYF. CDR3 nucleotides: TGTGCCAGCAGTCTGGGAAACACCATATATTTT.

This clone was seen once. The V and J genes are TRBV15 and TRBJ1-1; D is perhaps TRBD1 (5 bases). From germline, CDR1 is LNHNV and CDR2 YYDKDF (reference sequence). Trimming took 5 bases from V and 2 from J, leaving 15 bases between them. This CDR3 is built from 15 residues. Written as DNA, the CDR3 is TGTGCCACCAGCTACGGTGGCAGGGCCAACACTGAAGCTTTCTTT. Protein product: CATSYGGRANTEAFF. Using reference TRBV15 and TRBJ1-1 for the parts outside the CDR3, the full variable domain is DAMVIQNPRYQVTQFGKPVTLSCSQTLNHNVMYWYQQKSSQAPKLLFHYYDKDFNNEADTPDNFQSRRPNTSFCFLDIRSPGLGDTAMYLCATSYGGRANTEAFFGQGTRLTVV.

This chain connects TRBV10-1 to TRBJ2-2; 8 bases match TRBD1. V shed 2 bases, J shed 7 bases, and the junction held 18 bases outside the gene matches. Germline values: CDR1 WNHNN, CDR2 SYGVQD (reference sequence). The CDR3 consists of 19 residues. This chain's CDR3 is CASSEGGRGHLGISGELFF. The CDR3 DNA reads TGCGCCAGCAGTGAGGGAGGCAGGGGGCATCTTGGAATCAGCGGGGAGCTGTTTTTT.